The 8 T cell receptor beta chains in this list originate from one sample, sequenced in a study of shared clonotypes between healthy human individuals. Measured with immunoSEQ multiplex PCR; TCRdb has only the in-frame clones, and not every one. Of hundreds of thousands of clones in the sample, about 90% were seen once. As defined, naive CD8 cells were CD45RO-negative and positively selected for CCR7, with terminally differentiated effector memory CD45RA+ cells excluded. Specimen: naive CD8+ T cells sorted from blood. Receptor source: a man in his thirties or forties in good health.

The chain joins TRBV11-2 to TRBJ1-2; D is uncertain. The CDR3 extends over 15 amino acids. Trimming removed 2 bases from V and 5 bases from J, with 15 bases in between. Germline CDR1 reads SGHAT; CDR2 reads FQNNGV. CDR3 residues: CASSLLAAVGYGYTF. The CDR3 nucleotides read TGTGCCAGCAGCTTATTGGCCGCGGTGGGGTATGGCTACACCTTC. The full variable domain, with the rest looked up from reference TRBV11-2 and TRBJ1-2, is EAGVAQSPRYKIIEKRQSVAFWCNPISGHATLYWYQQILGQGPKLLIQFQNNGVVDDSQLPKDRFSAERLKGVDSTLKIQPAKLEDSAVYLCASSLLAAVGYGYTFGSGTRLTVV.

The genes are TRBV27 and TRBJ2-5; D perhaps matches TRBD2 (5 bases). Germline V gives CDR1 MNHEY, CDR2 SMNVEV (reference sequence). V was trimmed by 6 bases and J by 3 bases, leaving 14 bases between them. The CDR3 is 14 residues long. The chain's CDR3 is CASRVTEEEETQYF. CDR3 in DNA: TGTGCCAGCAGAGTCACGGAGGAGGAAGAGACCCAGTACTTC.

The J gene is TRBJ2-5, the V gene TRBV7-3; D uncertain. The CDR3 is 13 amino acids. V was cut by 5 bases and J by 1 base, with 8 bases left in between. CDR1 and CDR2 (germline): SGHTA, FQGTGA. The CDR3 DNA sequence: TGTGCCAGCAGCCCCGGAGTCCAAGAGACCCAGTACTTC. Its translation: CASSPGVQETQYF.

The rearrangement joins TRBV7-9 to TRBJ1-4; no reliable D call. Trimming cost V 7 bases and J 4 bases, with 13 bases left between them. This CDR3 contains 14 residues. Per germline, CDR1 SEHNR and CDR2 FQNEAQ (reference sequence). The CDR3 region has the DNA TGTGCCAGCACCCAAGACAAATATAATGAAAAACTGTTTTTT. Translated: CASTQDKYNEKLFF.

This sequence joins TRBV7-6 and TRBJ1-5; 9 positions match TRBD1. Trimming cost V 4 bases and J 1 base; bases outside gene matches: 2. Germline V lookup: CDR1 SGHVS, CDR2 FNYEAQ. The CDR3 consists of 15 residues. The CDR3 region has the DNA TGTGCCAGCAGCTCGACAGGGGGAAGCAATCAGCCCCAGCATTTT. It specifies CASSSTGGSNQPQHF.

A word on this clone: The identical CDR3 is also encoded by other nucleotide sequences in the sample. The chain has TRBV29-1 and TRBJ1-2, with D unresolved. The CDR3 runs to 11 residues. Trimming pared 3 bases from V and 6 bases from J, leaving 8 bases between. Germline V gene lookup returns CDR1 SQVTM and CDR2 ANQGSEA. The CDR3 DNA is TGCAGCGTTGAGTTCCGACATGGCTACACCTTC. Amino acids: CSVEFRHGYTF.

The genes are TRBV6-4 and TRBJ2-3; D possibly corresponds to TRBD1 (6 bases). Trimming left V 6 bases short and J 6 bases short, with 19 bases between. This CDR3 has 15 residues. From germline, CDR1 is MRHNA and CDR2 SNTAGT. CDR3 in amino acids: CASSQGWRGGDTQYF. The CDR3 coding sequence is TGTGCCAGCAGCCAGGGGTGGAGAGGGGGTGATACGCAGTATTTT.

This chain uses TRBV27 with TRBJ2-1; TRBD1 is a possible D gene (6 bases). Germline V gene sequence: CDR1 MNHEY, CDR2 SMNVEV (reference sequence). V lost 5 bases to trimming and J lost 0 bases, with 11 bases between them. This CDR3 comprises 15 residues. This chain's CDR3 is CASSPTGSSYNEQFF. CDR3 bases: TGTGCCAGCAGTCCTACAGGGAGCTCCTACAATGAGCAGTTCTTC.